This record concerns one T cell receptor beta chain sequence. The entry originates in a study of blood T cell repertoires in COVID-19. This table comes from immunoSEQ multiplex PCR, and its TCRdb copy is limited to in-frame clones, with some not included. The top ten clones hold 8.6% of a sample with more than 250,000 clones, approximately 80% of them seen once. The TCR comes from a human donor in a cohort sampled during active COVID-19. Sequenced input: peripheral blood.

CDR3 in DNA: TGTGCCAGCAGCCCGGGGCGCGGGAGGGCTGTCAGCTACGAGCAGTACTTC. Amino acids: CASSPGRGRAVSYEQYF. The V and J genes are TRBV7-3 and TRBJ2-7; TRBD2 matches 9 bases. The CDR3 runs 17 residues. Germline assignment: CDR1 SGHTA and CDR2 FQGTGA. V lost 5 bases and J lost 3; bases outside the gene matches: 14.